This entry is about one T cell receptor beta chain. These data originate in a study of blood T cell repertoires in COVID-19. Clones were read by immunoSEQ multiplex PCR, and TCRdb kept only the in-frame ones, dropping some. The sample records more than 300,000 clones, 88% being singletons. V lost 3 bases to trimming and J lost 2 bases, with 7 bases between them. Germline CDR1 reads SGHTA; CDR2 reads FQGNSA. There are 13 residues in the CDR3. The sequenced sample was PBMCs or T cells enriched from blood (not recorded which). The TCR was taken from a young woman who had recovered from COVID-19. The V and J genes are TRBV7-2 and TRBJ1-2, with unresolved D. The CDR3 reads CASSFDKNYGYTF. CDR3 DNA: TGTGCCAGCAGCTTCGACAAGAACTATGGCTACACCTTC.